The 20 T cell receptor beta chains given below trace back to one sample, sequenced in a study of T cell changes during pregnancy in multiple sclerosis. TCRdb's table, derived via immunoSEQ multiplex PCR, lists solely in-frame clones and lacks some. The sample carries around 70,000 clones, approximately 91% recorded once. The specimen was CD4+ T cells from peripheral blood mononuclear cells, collected after pregnancy. All receptors come from a female donor with multiple sclerosis, enrolled in a pregnancy study.

The J gene is TRBJ2-4, the V gene TRBV4-1; 16 nucleotides align to TRBD2. Per germline, CDR1 MGHRA and CDR2 YSYEKL. CDR3 length: 21 residues. V trimming: 0 bases; J trimming: 8 bases; junction bases outside the gene matches: 16. The DNA for the CDR3 is TGCGCCAGCAGCCAAGATGAGAAGGGACTAGCGGGGGGGCGGAGGAGGGACATTCAGTACTTC. Protein sequence: CASSQDEKGLAGGRRRDIQYF.

The chain links TRBV15 to TRBJ2-1; TRBD2 matches 10 bases. This CDR3 has 19 amino acids. Germline loops: CDR1 LNHNV, CDR2 YYDKDF (reference sequence). The J segment lost 4 bases and the V segment lost 0 bases, leaving 12 bases of the junction unmatched. CDR3 coding DNA: TGTGCCACCAGCAGAGATCTGAGCGGGAGGGCCAGGGGGTACAATGAGCAGTTCTTC. It encodes CATSRDLSGRARGYNEQFF.

The V call is TRBV7-9, the J call TRBJ2-1; a possible D gene is TRBD2 (5 bases). V was trimmed by 2 bases and J by 7 bases, leaving 15 bases between them. This CDR3 has 15 residues. The V gene's germline CDR1 is SEHNR and CDR2 FQNEAQ (reference sequence). The CDR3 protein is CASSLREGSGNEQFF. The CDR3 DNA reads as TGTGCCAGCAGCTTAAGAGAGGGTTCGGGGAATGAGCAGTTCTTC.

V is TRBV13 and J is TRBJ2-1, with 8 bases lining up with TRBD2. CDR3 length: 14 residues. Per germline, CDR1 PRHDT and CDR2 FYEKMQ (reference sequence). V shed 8 bases and J 8 bases; nucleotides not matched to a gene: 11. CDR3 region: CASLPIAGRYEQFF. CDR3 nucleotides: TGTGCCAGCCTCCCCATAGCGGGAAGGTATGAGCAGTTCTTC. The whole variable domain, remainder taken from reference TRBV13 and TRBJ2-1, is AAGVIQSPRHLIKEKRETATLKCYPIPRHDTVYWYQQGPGQDPQFLISFYEKMQSDKGSIPDRFSAQQFSDYHSELNMSSLELGDSALYFCASLPIAGRYEQFFGPGTRLTVL.

The genes are TRBV7-9 and TRBJ2-5, with a weak D call TRBD2 (5 bases). V was cut by 2 bases and J by 1 base, with 11 bases left in between. Germline V gene lookup returns CDR1 SEHNR and CDR2 FQNEAQ (reference sequence). This CDR3 comprises 15 residues. CDR3 sequence: CASSLSAGLQETQYF. The CDR3 DNA reads as TGTGCCAGCAGCTTATCGGCAGGACTCCAAGAGACCCAGTACTTC.

This clone was counted only a few times. This sequence joins TRBV27 and TRBJ1-5; D possibly corresponds to TRBD1 (6 bases). In germline, CDR1 is MNHEY, CDR2 SMNVEV (reference sequence). Trimming took 0 bases from V and 1 from J, leaving 10 bases between them. The length of the CDR3 is 16 residues. The CDR3 loop reads CASSLSMRGSNQPQHF. The CDR3 region has the DNA TGTGCCAGCAGTTTATCGATGAGGGGGAGCAATCAGCCCCAGCATTTT.

V is TRBV6-6 and J is TRBJ2-5; 8 bases line up with TRBD2. The CDR3 runs 16 residues. The germline gives CDR1 MNHNY, CDR2 SVGAGI (reference sequence). Trimming took 4 bases from V and 0 from J; bases not matched to a gene: 7. The CDR3 DNA follows: TGTGCCAGCAGTTCGGGGGGACTAGGGAACCAAGAGACCCAGTACTTC. Protein sequence: CASSSGGLGNQETQYF.

The chain is built from TRBV7-6 and TRBJ1-1; 8 bases match TRBD1. Germline V gene lookup returns CDR1 SGHVS and CDR2 FNYEAQ. The CDR3 runs 15 residues. J was trimmed by 0 bases and V by 8 bases; bases with no gene match: 8. CDR3 nucleotide sequence: TGTGCCAGCGGTAAACCAGGGGGCCTGAACACTGAAGCTTTCTTT. Protein: CASGKPGGLNTEAFF.

The rearrangement links TRBV11-2 to TRBJ2-7, with 9 bases matching TRBD1. Germline V gives CDR1 SGHAT, CDR2 FQNNGV. The length of the CDR3 is 15 residues. After removal of 5 bases from V and 5 bases from J, the junction contained 10 bases not matched to a gene. The CDR3 DNA sequence: TGTGCCAGCAGCCAAACCGGGACAGGGAAGAACGAGCAGTACTTC. Its translation is CASSQTGTGKNEQYF.

This chain connects TRBV6-1 to TRBJ1-4; D unclear. V lost 7 bases and J lost 5, with 17 bases in between. There are 15 residues in the CDR3. From germline, CDR1 is MNHNS and CDR2 SASEGT. The CDR3 sequence is CASTPRGVGNEKLFF. CDR3 coding DNA: TGTGCCAGCACGCCTCGGGGAGTTGGGAATGAAAAACTGTTTTTT.

V is TRBV5-1 and J is TRBJ1-1, with D tentatively TRBD1 (5 bases). Germline V gene data show CDR1 as SGHRS and CDR2 as YFSETQ. V gave up 5 bases and J gave up 4 bases, with 12 bases separating them. This CDR3 spans 13 amino acids. The CDR3 sequence is CASSRSGGTEAFF. In nucleotides, the CDR3 is TGCGCCAGCAGTCGATCCGGGGGCACTGAAGCTTTCTTT.

The V and J genes are TRBV29-1 and TRBJ2-2; tentatively, D is TRBD2 (5 bases). The V end lost 6 bases, the J end lost 0 bases, and 14 bases lay between the germline ends. Per the germline V gene, CDR1 is SQVTM and CDR2 is ANQGSEA. This CDR3 region has 15 residues. CDR3 in DNA: TGCAGCGTGGAGAGTACGACTACGAACACCGGGGAGCTGTTTTTT. It translates to CSVESTTTNTGELFF.

V gene TRBV19 combines with J gene TRBJ1-3; possible D gene TRBD1, 6 bases. Trimming left V 5 bases short and J 4 bases short, with 12 bases between. Germline V gene sequence: CDR1 LNHDA, CDR2 SQIVND (reference sequence). CDR3 length equals 14 residues. CDR3 in DNA: TGTGCCAGTAGTGCTACAGGGACCGGAAACACCATATATTTT. It codes for CASSATGTGNTIYF.

The V call is TRBV27, the J call TRBJ2-7; D gene unclear. The germline V and J ends were trimmed by 10 bases and 3 bases, with 10 bases remaining between them. The germline V gene encodes CDR1 MNHEY and CDR2 SMNVEV (reference sequence). This CDR3 has 11 amino acids. The CDR3 nucleotides are TGTGCCAACATCACATTCTACGAGCAGTACTTC. This codes for CANITFYEQYF.

The rearrangement links TRBV5-1 to TRBJ2-3, with D maybe TRBD2 (6 bases). V lost 1 base and J 0 bases, leaving 9 bases between the germline ends. The germline V gene encodes CDR1 SGHRS and CDR2 YFSETQ. This CDR3 is 15 amino acids long. The DNA for the CDR3 is TGCGCCAGCAGCTTGACGGGGACTAGCACAGATACGCAGTATTTT. This sequence encodes CASSLTGTSTDTQYF.

The chain is built from TRBV14 and TRBJ1-2, with D possibly TRBD1 on 5 matching bases. Looked up from germline, CDR1 is SGHDN and CDR2 is FVKESK. The V and J ends lost 0 bases and 5 bases respectively, with 13 bases between them. This CDR3 is built from 15 residues. CDR3 nucleotide sequence: TGTGCCAGCAGCCAAGATCCAGTGTCAGGGTATGGCTACACCTTC. Protein product: CASSQDPVSGYGYTF.

This chain connects TRBV18 to TRBJ1-2, with TRBD1 identical over 7 bases. The CDR3 has 14 residues. The V gene's germline CDR1 is KGHSH and CDR2 LQKENI. The J segment lost 5 bases and the V segment lost 1 base, leaving 4 bases of the junction unmatched. The chain's CDR3 is CASSPQGQTYGYTF. The CDR3 nucleotides are TGTGCCAGCTCACCACAGGGACAGACGTATGGCTACACCTTC.

This chain joins TRBV7-6 and TRBJ2-2; 7 positions match TRBD2. Unmatched junction bases numbered 5, after V lost 1 base and J lost 0 bases. This CDR3 has 17 residues. Germline-derived CDR1 and CDR2 are SGHVS and FNYEAQ. This CDR3 reads CASSLVGGTSNTGELFF. The CDR3, as DNA: TGTGCCAGCAGCTTAGTGGGGGGGACTTCGAACACCGGGGAGCTGTTTTTT.

The V and J genes are TRBV10-2 and TRBJ1-2; 9 bases map to TRBD1. V was pared by 10 bases and J by 8 bases, with 11 bases of the junction left unmatched. The CDR3 covers 13 residues. Per germline, CDR1 WSHSY and CDR2 SAAADI. CDR3 in amino acids: CATGQGKVYGYTF. The DNA for the CDR3 is TGCGCCACCGGACAGGGGAAGGTTTACGGCTACACCTTC.

The chain couples TRBV30 to TRBJ2-4; a possible D gene is TRBD1 (6 bases). Germline CDR1 is GTSNPN and CDR2 is SVGIG (reference sequence). V lost 5 bases and J 6 bases, leaving 14 bases between the germline ends. The CDR3 is 13 amino acids. Here the CDR3 reads CAWATDSTNIQYF. In DNA, the CDR3 is TGTGCCTGGGCCACGGACAGTACAAACATTCAGTACTTC.